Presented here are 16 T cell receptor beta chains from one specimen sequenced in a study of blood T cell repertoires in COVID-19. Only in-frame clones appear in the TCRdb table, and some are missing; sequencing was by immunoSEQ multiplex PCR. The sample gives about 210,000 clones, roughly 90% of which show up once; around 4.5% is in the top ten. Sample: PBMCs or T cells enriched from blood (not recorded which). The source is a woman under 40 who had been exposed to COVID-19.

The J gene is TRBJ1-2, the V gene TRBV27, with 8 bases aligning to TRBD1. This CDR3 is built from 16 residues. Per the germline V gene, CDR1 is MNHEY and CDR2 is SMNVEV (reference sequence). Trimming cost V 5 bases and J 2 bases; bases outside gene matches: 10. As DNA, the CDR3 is TGTGCCAGCAGTCCTTCCCCCCAGGGGGCCAACTATGGCTACACCTTC. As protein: CASSPSPQGANYGYTF.

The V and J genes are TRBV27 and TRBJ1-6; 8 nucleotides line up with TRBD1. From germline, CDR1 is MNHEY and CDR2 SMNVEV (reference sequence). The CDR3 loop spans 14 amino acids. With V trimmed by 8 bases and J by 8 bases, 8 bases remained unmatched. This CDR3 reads CASRPGQVYSPLHF. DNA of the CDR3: TGTGCCAGCCGCCCGGGACAGGTTTATTCACCCCTCCACTTT.

The CDR3 DNA reads TGTGCCAGCAGTTTAACAGCTTGGAACACTGAAGCTTTCTTT. As protein: CASSLTAWNTEAFF. This chain connects TRBV27 to TRBJ1-1; D uncertain. Germline CDR1 MNHEY, CDR2 SMNVEV (reference sequence). V was clipped by 2 bases and J by 1 base, with 8 bases between them. The CDR3 extends over 14 amino acids.

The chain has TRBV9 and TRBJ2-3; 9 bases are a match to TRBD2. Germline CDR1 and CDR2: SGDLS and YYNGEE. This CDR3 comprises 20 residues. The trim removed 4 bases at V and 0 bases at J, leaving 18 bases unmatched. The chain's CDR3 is CASSLSGGLAGRRSTDTQYF. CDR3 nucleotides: TGTGCCAGCAGCCTCTCCGGGGGGCTAGCGGGGCGGAGGAGCACAGATACGCAGTATTTT.

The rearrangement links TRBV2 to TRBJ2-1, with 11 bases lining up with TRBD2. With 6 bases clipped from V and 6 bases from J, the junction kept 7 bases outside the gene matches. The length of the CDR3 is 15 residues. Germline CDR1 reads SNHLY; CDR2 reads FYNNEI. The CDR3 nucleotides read TGTGCCAGCAGCCGACTAGCGGGGCGAGTCAATGAGCAGTTCTTC. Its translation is CASSRLAGRVNEQFF. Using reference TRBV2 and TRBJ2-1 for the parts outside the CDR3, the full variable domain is EPEVTQTPSHQVTQMGQEVILRCVPISNHLYFYWYRQILGQKVEFLVSFYNNEISEKSEIFDDQFSVERPDGSNFTLKIRSTKLEDSAMYFCASSRLAGRVNEQFFGPGTRLTVL.

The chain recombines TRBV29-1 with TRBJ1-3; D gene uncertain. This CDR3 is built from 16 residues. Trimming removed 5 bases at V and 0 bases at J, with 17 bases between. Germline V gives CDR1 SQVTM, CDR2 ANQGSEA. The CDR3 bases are TGCAGCGTTTCCCAAACGGAGGTAAACTCTGGAAACACCATATATTTT. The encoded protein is CSVSQTEVNSGNTIYF.

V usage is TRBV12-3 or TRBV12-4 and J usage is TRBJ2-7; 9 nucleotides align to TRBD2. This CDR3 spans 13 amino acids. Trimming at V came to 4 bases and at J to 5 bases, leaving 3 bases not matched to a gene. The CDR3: CASSSSGGNEQYF. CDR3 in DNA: TGTGCCAGCAGTTCCAGCGGGGGGAACGAGCAGTACTTC.

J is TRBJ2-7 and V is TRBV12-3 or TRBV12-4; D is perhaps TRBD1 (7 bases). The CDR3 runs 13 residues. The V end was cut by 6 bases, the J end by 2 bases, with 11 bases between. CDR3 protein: CASRSGGTYEQYF. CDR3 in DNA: TGTGCCAGCAGGTCAGGGGGGACCTACGAGCAGTACTTC.

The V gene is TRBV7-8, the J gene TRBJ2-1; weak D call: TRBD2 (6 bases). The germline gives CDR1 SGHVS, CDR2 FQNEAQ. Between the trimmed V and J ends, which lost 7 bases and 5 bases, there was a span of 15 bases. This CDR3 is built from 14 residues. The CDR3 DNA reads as TGTGCCAGCACCCGGGCTAGCGTAGACAATGAGCAGTTCTTC. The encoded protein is CASTRASVDNEQFF.

CDR3 bases: TGTGCCATCAGTGATGGTGGGACTAGCGGGGGGGCAGGTGAGCAGTTCTTC. This translates into CAISDGGTSGGAGEQFF. V usage is TRBV10-3 and J usage is TRBJ2-1, with 16 bases identical to TRBD2. CDR1 is ENHRY, CDR2 SYGVKD, per germline. The ends lost 3 bases at V and 9 bases at J; junction bases unmatched: 8. This CDR3 contains 17 residues.

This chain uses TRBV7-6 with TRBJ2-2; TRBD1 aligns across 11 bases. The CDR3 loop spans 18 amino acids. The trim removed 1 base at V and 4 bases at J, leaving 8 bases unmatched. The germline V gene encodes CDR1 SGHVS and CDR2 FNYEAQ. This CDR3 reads CASSLGSPGQGGTGELFF. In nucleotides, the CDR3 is TGTGCCAGCAGCTTAGGGAGCCCGGGACAGGGGGGCACCGGGGAGCTGTTTTTT.

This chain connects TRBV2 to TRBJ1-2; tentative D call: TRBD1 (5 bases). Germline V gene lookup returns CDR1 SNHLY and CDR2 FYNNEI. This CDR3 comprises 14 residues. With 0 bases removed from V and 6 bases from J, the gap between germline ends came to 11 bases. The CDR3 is CASSEALGANGYTF. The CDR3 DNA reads TGTGCCAGCAGTGAAGCGCTAGGGGCAAATGGCTACACCTTC.

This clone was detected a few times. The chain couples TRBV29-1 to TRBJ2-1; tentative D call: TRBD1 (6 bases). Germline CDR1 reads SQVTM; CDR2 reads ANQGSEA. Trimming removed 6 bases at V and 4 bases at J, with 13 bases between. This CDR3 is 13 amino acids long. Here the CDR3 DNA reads TGCAGCGTGGCCGGGACACCGTACAATGAGCAGTTCTTC. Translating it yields CSVAGTPYNEQFF.

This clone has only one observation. CDR3 DNA: TGCGCCAGCAGCTCGGGACAGTCCTACGAGCAGTACTTC. Translated: CASSSGQSYEQYF. V gene TRBV5-1 combines with J gene TRBJ2-7; 7 positions match TRBD1. V lost 3 bases, J lost 1 base, and 1 base stayed unmatched. Germline V gives CDR1 SGHRS, CDR2 YFSETQ. The CDR3 is made up of 13 amino acids.

Here the CDR3 reads CASSHRGAGRNTEAFF. The CDR3 DNA reads as TGTGCCAGCAGCCATAGAGGCGCGGGTAGGAACACTGAAGCTTTCTTT. This sequence joins TRBV14 and TRBJ1-1; no definite D call. The CDR3 runs 16 residues. CDR1 and CDR2 (germline): SGHDN, FVKESK. V was clipped by 3 bases and J by 1 base, with 15 bases between them.

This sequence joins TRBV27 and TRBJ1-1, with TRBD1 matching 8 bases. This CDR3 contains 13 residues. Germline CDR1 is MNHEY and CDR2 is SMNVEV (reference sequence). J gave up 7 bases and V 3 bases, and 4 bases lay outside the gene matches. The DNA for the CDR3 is TGTGCCAGCAGTTTCCAGGGGGCAAGTGAAGCTTTCTTT. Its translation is CASSFQGASEAFF.